This T cell receptor beta chain was documented in a study of shared clonotypes between healthy human individuals. Assay used: immunoSEQ multiplex PCR; TCRdb lists only in-frame clones, some missing. The sample has about 2.4 million clones, 90% to 95% seen once. General study points: Clonotype sharing among donors, it was expected, would be affected by sequencing depth.

About this clone itself: Its target is unknown.

The V end lost 4 bases, the J end lost 0 bases, and 12 bases lay between the germline ends. Germline V lookup: CDR1 MDHEN, CDR2 SYDVKM. This CDR3 comprises 15 residues. The sample taken for sequencing was naive CD4+ T cells from PBMCs. The subset is: CD45RA+ positively selected. This sequence was found in a man between 18 and 29 years old in good health. Some clones in this sample may be carry-over from other donors' samples. The genes are TRBV28 and TRBJ1-2; no definite D call. Here the CDR3 DNA reads TGTGCCAGCAGTTATCGGCGGCCTACTAACTATGGCTACACCTTC. Its protein product is CASSYRRPTNYGYTF.